The 28 T cell receptor beta chains below were found in one sample sequenced in a study of cytomegalovirus exposure and HLA in healthy donors. In the PCR, 60 Vbeta and 13 Jbeta primers were used. Sequencing was performed with immunoSEQ multiplex PCR; in TCRdb, only in-frame clones are kept and a portion is missing. The sample table sets out 90,000 to 120,000 clones. The specimen sequenced was PBMCs. These receptors all stem from a man aged 50-60 years in good health and CMV-seronegative.

The V and J genes are TRBV6-4 and TRBJ2-1, with 13 nucleotides matching TRBD2. Germline-derived CDR1 and CDR2 are MRHNA and SNTAGT. The CDR3 loop spans 18 amino acids. Trimming took 6 bases from V and 0 from J; bases not matched to a gene: 8. The CDR3, as DNA: TGTGCCAGCAGCCCTGGGACTAGCGGGGCTAGCTCCTACAATGAGCAGTTCTTC. Translation gives CASSPGTSGASSYNEQFF.

The rearrangement joins TRBV5-6 to TRBJ1-2, with D tentatively TRBD1 (5 bases). The CDR3 contains 13 residues. Germline assignment: CDR1 SGHDT and CDR2 YYEEEE. Trimming took off 2 bases at V and 6 bases at J, with 11 bases between the two ends. The CDR3 sequence is CASSFPGFHGYTF. In DNA, the CDR3 is TGTGCCAGCAGCTTCCCAGGGTTCCATGGCTACACCTTC.

On this clone itself: The same CDR3 arises from other DNA sequences in this sample as well. The chain uses TRBV5-1 and TRBJ1-1; TRBD1 might be the D (5 bases). The CDR3 loop spans 13 amino acids. Germline-derived CDR1 and CDR2 are SGHRS and YFSETQ. Trimming took off 4 bases at V and 1 base at J, with 8 bases between the two ends. Here the CDR3 reads CASSTGSNTEAFF. CDR3 in DNA: TGCGCCAGCAGCACAGGATCGAACACTGAAGCTTTCTTT.

The J gene is TRBJ1-1, the V gene TRBV6-5; a possible D gene is TRBD1 (5 bases). The CDR3 runs to 14 residues. The ends were cut back, 2 bases at V and 5 bases at J, with 12 bases in the middle. Germline V gene sequence: CDR1 MNHEY, CDR2 SVGAGI. CDR3 protein: CASSYLGGNTEAFF. The CDR3 region has the DNA TGTGCCAGCAGTTACCTGGGGGGTAATACTGAAGCTTTCTTT.

The chain links TRBV19 to TRBJ1-3, with TRBD1 matching 8 bases. This CDR3 comprises 14 residues. Germline CDR1 and CDR2: LNHDA and SQIVND (reference sequence). V lost 9 bases to trimming and J lost 0 bases; unmatched junction nucleotides: 4. The CDR3 reads CASGQGVSGNTIYF. As DNA, the CDR3 is TGTGCCAGCGGACAGGGCGTCTCTGGAAACACCATATATTTT.

This chain joins TRBV4-3 and TRBJ1-2; D might be TRBD1 (5 bases). The CDR3 sequence is 13 residues long. The V gene's germline CDR1 is LGHNA and CDR2 YSLEER. The V gene lost 1 base and the J gene lost 8 bases, with 11 bases spanning the gap. This CDR3 reads CASSQVAGQGYTF. In nucleotides, the CDR3 is TGCGCCAGCAGCCAAGTGGCAGGGCAGGGCTACACCTTC.

V usage is TRBV7-8 and J usage is TRBJ2-7; no clear D. Germline CDR1 SGHVS, CDR2 FQNEAQ. This CDR3 is 14 amino acids long. V lost 1 base, J lost 5 bases, and 12 bases lay in between. The CDR3 bases are TGTGCCAGCAGCTTAGGTCTAAAGGAGAACGAGCAGTACTTC. It translates to CASSLGLKENEQYF.

The chain uses TRBV18 and TRBJ2-3, with D tentatively TRBD1 (7 bases). The CDR3 contains 13 residues. With 5 bases removed from V and 10 bases from J, the gap between germline ends came to 16 bases. The germline gives CDR1 KGHSH, CDR2 LQKENI. The CDR3 sequence is CASSSDQGGAQYF. The CDR3 nucleotides are TGTGCCAGCTCATCCGACCAGGGGGGCGCGCAGTATTTT.

The rearrangement joins TRBV18 to TRBJ2-1; weak D call: TRBD2 (5 bases). Trimming took 1 base from V and 7 from J, leaving 14 bases between them. Per germline, CDR1 KGHSH and CDR2 LQKENI. CDR3 size: 15 residues. Here the CDR3 DNA reads TGTGCCAGCTCACCACATCCCGGGGATTTGAATGAGCAGTTCTTC. It is translated as CASSPHPGDLNEQFF.

The chain has TRBV7-2 and TRBJ1-1; D is uncertain. The CDR3 is made up of 13 amino acids. Trimming removed 1 base from V and 0 bases from J, with 3 bases in between. Germline CDR1 SGHTA, CDR2 FQGNSA. This CDR3 reads CASSLDMNTEAFF. The DNA for the CDR3 is TGTGCCAGCAGCTTAGACATGAACACTGAAGCTTTCTTT.

The chain employs TRBV2 and TRBJ2-7; D unclear. Germline values: CDR1 SNHLY, CDR2 FYNNEI. The CDR3 consists of 12 residues. Trimming took off 6 bases at V and 5 bases at J, with 11 bases between the two ends. The CDR3 here is CASSELADEQYF. The CDR3 DNA sequence: TGTGCCAGCAGCGAGCTTGCCGACGAGCAGTACTTC.

This sequence joins TRBV2 and TRBJ1-1, with TRBD1 as a possible D gene (5 bases). V gave up 2 bases and J gave up 10 bases, with 14 bases separating them. Germline V CDR1 and CDR2: SNHLY, FYNNEI. The CDR3 spans 13 residues. The CDR3 loop reads CASSETRGSGAFF. The CDR3 nucleotides read TGTGCCAGCAGTGAAACAAGGGGATCTGGAGCTTTCTTT. The complete variable domain, with remaining parts taken from reference TRBV2 and TRBJ1-1, reads EPEVTQTPSHQVTQMGQEVILRCVPISNHLYFYWYRQILGQKVEFLVSFYNNEISEKSEIFDDQFSVERPDGSNFTLKIRSTKLEDSAMYFCASSETRGSGAFFGQGTRLTVV.

The chain joins TRBV29-1 to TRBJ1-5; TRBD1 matches at 7 bases. Trimming at V came to 5 bases and at J to 0 bases, leaving 4 bases not matched to a gene. Germline V lookup: CDR1 SQVTM, CDR2 ANQGSEA. There are 14 residues in the CDR3. The CDR3 is CSVSDRYSNQPQHF. CDR3 nucleotide sequence: TGCAGCGTTTCGGACAGGTATAGCAATCAGCCCCAGCATTTT.

The gene calls are TRBV19 and TRBJ2-5; possibly TRBD1 for D (5 bases). Trimming cost V 3 bases and J 2 bases, with 13 bases left between them. The CDR3 extends over 15 amino acids. Germline-derived CDR1 and CDR2 are LNHDA and SQIVND (reference sequence). The CDR3 here is CASSMRQTLQETQYF. The CDR3 nucleotides read TGTGCCAGTAGTATGAGACAGACCTTACAAGAGACCCAGTACTTC.

This chain joins TRBV6-6 and TRBJ1-1; 7 bases agree with TRBD1. CDR1 and CDR2 from the germline V gene are MNHNY and SVGAGI (reference sequence). The CDR3 length is 14 residues. V gave up 2 bases and J gave up 6 bases; unmatched junction bases: 6. This CDR3 is CASSYGTAEPEAFF. The DNA for the CDR3 is TGTGCCAGCAGTTACGGGACAGCCGAGCCTGAAGCTTTCTTT.

This chain joins TRBV7-9 and TRBJ2-2; D is unresolved. Germline values: CDR1 SEHNR, CDR2 FQNEAQ (reference sequence). V was pared by 5 bases and J by 5 bases, with 15 bases between. The CDR3 extends over 15 amino acids. CDR3 protein: CASSPGRLSTGELFF. DNA for the CDR3: TGTGCCAGCAGCCCAGGTAGATTGTCTACCGGGGAGCTGTTTTTT.

The genes are TRBV4-1 and TRBJ1-1, with D perhaps TRBD1 (5 bases). The CDR3 loop spans 14 amino acids. The germline V and J ends were trimmed by 3 bases and 0 bases, with 8 bases remaining between them. Germline CDR1 is MGHRA and CDR2 is YSYEKL. This CDR3 is CASSQGGMNTEAFF. For the CDR3, the DNA is TGCGCCAGCAGCCAGGGGGGTATGAACACTGAAGCTTTCTTT.

V usage is TRBV19 and J usage is TRBJ2-4; D is unclear. V lost 3 bases and J 1 base, leaving 16 bases between the germline ends. Germline CDR1 LNHDA, CDR2 SQIVND (reference sequence). This CDR3 comprises 17 residues. DNA for the CDR3: TGTGCCAGTAGTATGGATGACCCCGGGTGGGCCAAAAACATTCAGTACTTC. Residues: CASSMDDPGWAKNIQYF.

The CDR3 DNA sequence: TGCAGCGCTGACAGGGGAGGCACAGATACGCAGTATTTT. Residues: CSADRGGTDTQYF. The V gene is TRBV29-1, the J gene TRBJ2-3, with 8 bases lining up with TRBD1. The V and J ends lost 7 bases and 1 base, in that order; junction bases with no gene match: 4. Germline-derived CDR1 and CDR2 are SQVTM and ANQGSEA. There are 13 residues in the CDR3.

The chain employs TRBV19 and TRBJ1-2; 8 bases line up with TRBD1. Trimming cost V 3 bases and J 2 bases; bases outside gene matches: 5. Germline assignment: CDR1 LNHDA and CDR2 SQIVND (reference sequence). The CDR3 loop spans 15 amino acids. CDR3 nucleotides: TGTGCCAGTAGTATGACAGGGGCTAAGAACTATGGCTACACCTTC. Its protein product is CASSMTGAKNYGYTF.

This chain uses TRBV12-5 with TRBJ2-5, with 7 bases fitting TRBD1. Germline V gene sequence: CDR1 LGHNT, CDR2 FRNRAP. The CDR3 totals 13 residues. V was clipped by 5 bases and J by 4 bases; unmatched bases: 4. The CDR3, as DNA: TGTGCTAGTGGTCCAAGACAGGGAGAGACCCAGTACTTC. This sequence encodes CASGPRQGETQYF.

The rearrangement uses TRBV5-1 and TRBJ1-5; TRBD1 matches at 7 bases. Germline V CDR1 and CDR2: SGHRS, YFSETQ. This CDR3 region has 15 residues. With 2 bases clipped from V and 4 bases from J, the junction kept 6 bases outside the gene matches. CDR3 bases: TGCGCCAGCAGCTTAGGGGACAGCTTTAATCAGCCCCAGCATTTT. It is translated as CASSLGDSFNQPQHF.

V usage is TRBV14 and J usage is TRBJ2-7, with TRBD1 matching over 10 bases. Germline V gene lookup returns CDR1 SGHDN and CDR2 FVKESK. Trimming cost V 0 bases and J 4 bases; bases outside gene matches: 6. The CDR3 loop spans 16 amino acids. CDR3 in DNA: TGTGCCAGCAGCCAAGACCTGGGACAGGGGTCGTACGAGCAGTACTTC. This codes for CASSQDLGQGSYEQYF.

The V gene is TRBV19, the J gene TRBJ2-7, with D unresolved. The germline gives CDR1 LNHDA, CDR2 SQIVND (reference sequence). This CDR3 has 15 amino acids. The V gene lost 1 base and the J gene lost 4 bases, with 14 bases spanning the gap. CDR3 sequence reads: CASSIVVGPPYEQYF. CDR3 coding DNA: TGTGCCAGTAGTATAGTAGTGGGCCCTCCTTACGAGCAGTACTTC.

This chain uses TRBV13 with TRBJ1-6; D not resolved. The CDR3 is 14 residues long. CDR1 and CDR2 (germline): PRHDT, FYEKMQ (reference sequence). Trimming pared 6 bases from V and 0 bases from J, leaving 6 bases between. The CDR3 reads CASRLSSYNSPLHF. The CDR3 DNA follows: TGTGCCAGCAGGCTGAGCTCCTATAATTCACCCCTCCACTTT.

The CDR3 is CASSEAVRVGEKLFF. CDR3 coding DNA: TGTGCCAGCAGTGAAGCGGTCAGGGTAGGCGAAAAACTGTTTTTT. The gene calls are TRBV6-1 and TRBJ1-4; the D gene is possibly TRBD1 (5 bases). Germline CDR1 MNHNS, CDR2 SASEGT. The CDR3 totals 15 residues. V was clipped by 0 bases and J by 8 bases, with 13 bases between them.

The V call is TRBV4-1, the J call TRBJ2-7, with 7 bases aligning to TRBD1. The CDR3 has 15 residues. The germline CDR1 and CDR2 sequences are MGHRA and YSYEKL. The trim removed 2 bases at V and 6 bases at J, leaving 10 bases unmatched. In DNA form, the CDR3 reads TGCGCCAGCAGCCAACGAGACAGGGATGGCGGCGAGCAGTACTTC. Residues: CASSQRDRDGGEQYF.

Note on this clone: In the same sample, other DNA sequences code for this CDR3. This sequence joins TRBV6-5 and TRBJ2-7; 9 nucleotides match TRBD2. From germline, CDR1 is MNHEY and CDR2 SVGAGI. The CDR3 consists of 15 residues. Germline trimming cut 6 bases from V and 3 bases from J; bases unmatched to any gene: 9. The CDR3, as DNA: TGTGCCAGCAGGCGAGGCGGCGGGAGGGTCTACGAGCAGTACTTC. It specifies CASRRGGGRVYEQYF.